Shown below are 28 T cell receptor beta chains from a single sample sequenced in a study of blood T cell repertoires in COVID-19 (dated by TCRdb to 2020 to 2021). Library preparation used the immunoSEQ multiplex PCR assay. TCRdb took over this immuneACCESS table, retaining in-frame rearrangements with V and J assigned. Such tables are incomplete; in checked studies, under half of the missing clones stem from an unresolved V gene, and the remainder is unexplained. The sample table records some 220,000 clones; 80% of these occur just once. The ten largest clones represent 9.5% to 15% of the sample. Specimen: peripheral blood. All receptors derive from a human donor in a cohort sampled during active COVID-19.

J is TRBJ1-1 and V is TRBV14; a weak D match, TRBD1 (5 bases). The V gene lost 1 base and the J gene lost 8 bases, with 14 bases spanning the gap. The CDR3 totals 14 residues. Germline V gene data show CDR1 as SGHDN and CDR2 as FVKESK. The CDR3 region is CASSQVGLWTEAFF. In DNA, the CDR3 is TGTGCCAGCAGCCAAGTTGGGCTTTGGACAGAAGCTTTCTTT.

CDR3 region: CASSLEAGRDTEAFF. The DNA for the CDR3 is TGTGCCAGCAGCTTGGAGGCAGGGAGGGACACTGAAGCTTTCTTT. The chain has TRBV5-4 and TRBJ1-1, with D tentatively TRBD1 (5 bases). Germline assignment: CDR1 SGHNT and CDR2 YYREEE (reference sequence). CDR3 size: 15 residues. V dropped 0 bases and J dropped 3 bases, with 12 bases sitting between them.

The chain carries TRBV13 and TRBJ2-4; possibly TRBD2 for D (5 bases). Germline V gene sequence: CDR1 PRHDT, CDR2 FYEKMQ (reference sequence). This CDR3 is built from 15 residues. V lost 1 base to trimming and J lost 3 bases, with 10 bases between them. The CDR3 reads CASSLEPRDKNIQYF. The CDR3 bases are TGTGCCAGCAGCTTAGAGCCCCGGGACAAAAACATTCAGTACTTC.

The chain joins TRBV7-3 to TRBJ1-2, with D tentatively TRBD1 (5 bases). The CDR3 has 14 residues. V was pared by 5 bases and J by 4 bases, with 14 bases between. Per the germline V gene, CDR1 is SGHTA and CDR2 is FQGTGA. CDR3 loop: CASSPGPGGYGYTF. The CDR3 DNA follows: TGTGCCAGCAGCCCCGGGCCGGGGGGCTATGGCTACACCTTC.

This chain joins TRBV5-1 and TRBJ1-6, with 8 bases identical to TRBD1. V lost 0 bases to trimming and J lost 7 bases; unmatched junction nucleotides: 3. There are 15 residues in the CDR3. Looked up from germline, CDR1 is SGHRS and CDR2 is YFSETQ. The CDR3 DNA follows: TGCGCCAGCAGCTTGGGACAGGGGATCAATTCACCCCTCCACTTT. It encodes CASSLGQGINSPLHF.

This clone was seen a single time. Here the CDR3 DNA reads TGCAGCGTTGAGAAAGAGGGGGCGAAGGCTTTCTTT. It specifies CSVEKEGAKAFF. This rearrangement joins TRBV29-1 to TRBJ1-1; TRBD1 matches 7 bases. This CDR3 contains 12 residues. V lost 3 bases to trimming and J lost 11 bases; unmatched junction nucleotides: 9. CDR1 is SQVTM, CDR2 ANQGSEA, per germline.

This chain links TRBV27 with TRBJ2-5, with TRBD1 matching over 7 bases. The V gene's germline CDR1 is MNHEY and CDR2 SMNVEV (reference sequence). The CDR3 has 14 amino acids. Trimming took 5 bases from V and 1 from J; bases not matched to a gene: 4. CDR3 sequence reads: CASSQQGIQETQYF. CDR3 in DNA: TGTGCCAGCAGTCAACAGGGGATCCAAGAGACCCAGTACTTC.

The chain carries TRBV24-1 and TRBJ2-5; 7 nucleotides align to TRBD2. J lost 3 bases, V lost 9 bases, and 21 bases had no gene match. The CDR3 spans 18 residues. Germline V gives CDR1 KGHDR, CDR2 SFDVKD. CDR3 residues: CATGPGLTLGLSEETQYF. In DNA, the CDR3 is TGTGCCACCGGACCGGGACTAACCCTCGGTCTCTCGGAAGAGACCCAGTACTTC.

The chain uses TRBV9 and TRBJ1-6; maybe TRBD1 (5 bases). Germline V CDR1 and CDR2: SGDLS, YYNGEE. This CDR3 has 17 amino acids. V dropped 0 bases and J dropped 2 bases, with 12 bases sitting between them. CDR3 nucleotides: TGTGCCAGCAGCGTAGCTACCGGGGGAGCCTATAATTCACCCCTCCACTTT. Its protein product is CASSVATGGAYNSPLHF.

The chain combines TRBV2 with TRBJ2-2; D might be TRBD2 (6 bases). V was shortened by 4 bases and J by 13 bases, with 13 bases between the two germline ends. Germline loops: CDR1 SNHLY, CDR2 FYNNEI. The CDR3 is 12 amino acids. CDR3 sequence (DNA): TGTGCCAGCAGTGTAGGTAGCGGCCGGCTGTTTTTT. This translates into CASSVGSGRLFF. The full variable domain, rest sourced from reference TRBV2 and TRBJ2-2, is EPEVTQTPSHQVTQMGQEVILRCVPISNHLYFYWYRQILGQKVEFLVSFYNNEISEKSEIFDDQFSVERPDGSNFTLKIRSTKLEDSAMYFCASSVGSGRLFFGEGSRLTVL.

V gene TRBV6-5 combines with J gene TRBJ2-7, with D unresolved. Germline V gene lookup returns CDR1 MNHEY and CDR2 SVGAGI. V was cut by 6 bases and J by 0 bases, with 9 bases left in between. The CDR3 is 13 residues long. CDR3 loop: CASRWAVSYEQYF. The DNA for the CDR3 is TGTGCCAGCAGATGGGCAGTCTCCTACGAGCAGTACTTC.

The CDR3 nucleotides read TGCGCCAGCAGCCAAGTCCGTGGACAGCCAAGGGATTCACCCCTCCACTTT. Amino acids: CASSQVRGQPRDSPLHF. The chain is built from TRBV4-3 and TRBJ1-6; TRBD1 might be the D (6 bases). The CDR3 runs to 17 residues. Trimming took off 1 base at V and 8 bases at J, with 18 bases between the two ends. Germline lookup yields CDR1 LGHNA and CDR2 YSLEER.

This clone has only a few counts. This chain connects TRBV7-9 to TRBJ1-1; unclear D gene. This CDR3 spans 12 amino acids. V gave up 5 bases and J gave up 2 bases, with 6 bases separating them. The germline V gene has CDR1 SEHNR and CDR2 FQNEAQ (reference sequence). CDR3 sequence: CASSVTNTEAFF. In nucleotides, the CDR3 is TGTGCCAGCAGCGTTACTAACACTGAAGCTTTCTTT. The variable domain in full, with the rest retrieved from reference TRBV7-9 and TRBJ1-1, is DTGVSQNPRHKITKRGQNVTFRCDPISEHNRLYWYRQTLGQGPEFLTYFQNEAQLEKSRLLSDRFSAERPKGSFSTLEIQRTEQGDSAMYLCASSVTNTEAFFGQGTRLTVV.

The chain has TRBV18 and TRBJ2-2; 7 bases match TRBD2. Germline-derived CDR1 and CDR2 are KGHSH and LQKENI. With V trimmed by 2 bases and J by 6 bases, 3 bases remained unmatched. The CDR3 has 14 residues. The CDR3: CASSPAGVAGELFF. The CDR3 bases are TGTGCCAGCTCACCAGCGGGAGTGGCCGGGGAGCTGTTTTTT.

This chain connects TRBV5-1 to TRBJ1-6; 11 bases map to TRBD1. This CDR3 is 15 amino acids long. Germline CDR1 reads SGHRS; CDR2 reads YFSETQ. V was clipped by 4 bases and J by 8 bases; unmatched bases: 5. The CDR3 loop reads CASSGGTGGYSPLHF. The DNA of the CDR3 is TGCGCCAGCAGCGGCGGGACAGGGGGATATTCACCCCTCCACTTT. The full variable domain, completed using reference TRBV5-1 and TRBJ1-6, is KAGVTQTPRYLIKTRGQQVTLSCSPISGHRSVSWYQQTPGQGLQFLFEYFSETQRNKGNFPGRFSGRQFSNSRSEMNVSTLELGDSALYLCASSGGTGGYSPLHFGNGTRLTVT.

The chain joins TRBV6-4 to TRBJ1-1; 8 bases are a match to TRBD1. CDR3 length: 13 amino acids. The V and J ends lost 6 bases and 6 bases, in that order; junction bases with no gene match: 6. CDR1 and CDR2 from the germline V gene are MRHNA and SNTAGT. CDR3 DNA sequence: TGTGCCAGCAGACGGGACAGGTTTTCTGAAGCTTTCTTT. Protein product: CASRRDRFSEAFF.

The chain has TRBV5-1 and TRBJ1-6; 7 nucleotides align to TRBD1. V dropped 4 bases and J dropped 2; count of bases not matched to a gene: 3. The length of the CDR3 is 15 residues. Germline V CDR1 and CDR2: SGHRS, YFSETQ. In nucleotides, the CDR3 is TGCGCCAGCAGCCGGGGACAGCCCTATAATTCACCCCTCCACTTT. Its protein product is CASSRGQPYNSPLHF. The entire variable domain, with the rest obtained from reference TRBV5-1 and TRBJ1-6, is as follows: KAGVTQTPRYLIKTRGQQVTLSCSPISGHRSVSWYQQTPGQGLQFLFEYFSETQRNKGNFPGRFSGRQFSNSRSEMNVSTLELGDSALYLCASSRGQPYNSPLHFGNGTRLTVT.

This clone was observed many times. This rearrangement joins TRBV24-1 to TRBJ2-5; 7 bases fit TRBD1. V gave up 4 bases and J gave up 2 bases; unmatched junction bases: 9. Germline V lookup: CDR1 KGHDR, CDR2 SFDVKD. The CDR3 runs 16 residues. CDR3 loop: CATSENRGVGQETQYF. The DNA for the CDR3 is TGTGCCACCAGTGAAAACAGGGGTGTAGGGCAAGAGACCCAGTACTTC.

This chain connects TRBV19 to TRBJ1-1, with D maybe TRBD1 (6 bases). Germline V lookup: CDR1 LNHDA, CDR2 SQIVND (reference sequence). CDR3 length equals 15 residues. The V end was cut by 6 bases, the J end by 0 bases, with 14 bases between. Here the CDR3 reads CASRRTVSMNTEAFF. The DNA of the CDR3 is TGTGCCAGTAGGAGGACAGTTTCGATGAACACTGAAGCTTTCTTT.

DNA of the CDR3: TGTGCCAGCAGCTTAATGGTGGGAGGAAATTCACCCCTCCACTTT. Amino acid sequence: CASSLMVGGNSPLHF. The rearrangement joins TRBV7-3 to TRBJ1-6; D is undetermined. CDR3 length: 15 amino acids. The germline V gene encodes CDR1 SGHTA and CDR2 FQGTGA. V was shortened by 1 base and J by 7 bases, with 11 bases between the two germline ends.

The rearrangement links TRBV28 to TRBJ1-2; the match to TRBD1 covers 7 bases. Germline values: CDR1 MDHEN, CDR2 SYDVKM. The CDR3 runs to 15 residues. With V trimmed by 5 bases and J by 0 bases, 6 bases remained unmatched. The CDR3 DNA follows: TGTGCCAGCAGTACCCCAGGGGGTCCTAACTATGGCTACACCTTC. This sequence encodes CASSTPGGPNYGYTF.

CDR3 residues: CAWTQQGGEAFF. The CDR3 nucleotides read TGTGCCTGGACACAACAGGGCGGGGAAGCTTTCTTT. The genes are TRBV30 and TRBJ1-1; TRBD1 might be the D (6 bases). CDR1 and CDR2 (germline): GTSNPN, SVGIG (reference sequence). The CDR3 is 12 residues long. Trimming pared 4 bases from V and 8 bases from J, leaving 14 bases between.

The table lists this clone with a few counts. The chain carries TRBV5-4 and TRBJ1-1; D is ambiguous. Deletions cut 0 bases from V and 1 base from J, with 10 bases between. Germline lookup yields CDR1 SGHNT and CDR2 YYREEE (reference sequence). This CDR3 is built from 15 residues. CDR3 sequence (DNA): TGTGCCAGCAGCTTGGCCGGGAGAGGGAACACTGAAGCTTTCTTT. This encodes CASSLAGRGNTEAFF.

This clone has a handful of counts. The V call is TRBV5-6, the J call TRBJ1-5; unclear D gene. The CDR3 totals 15 residues. V lost 4 bases and J lost 1, with 12 bases in between. Germline assignment: CDR1 SGHDT and CDR2 YYEEEE. The CDR3, as DNA: TGTGCCAGCAGCGCCTTTGGGCAGAGCAATCAGCCCCAGCATTTT. It encodes CASSAFGQSNQPQHF.

The chain uses TRBV18 and TRBJ2-7; 11 nucleotides match TRBD2. The CDR3 totals 17 residues. CDR1 KGHSH and CDR2 LQKENI come from the germline V gene. The trim removed 4 bases at V and 5 bases at J, leaving 13 bases unmatched. The CDR3 region has the DNA TGTGCCAGCTCACTAGCCCCACTAGCGGGAGAGGAAAACGAGCAGTACTTC. Protein: CASSLAPLAGEENEQYF.

Worth noting for this clone: Other DNA sequences in this specimen translate into the identical CDR3. The chain recombines TRBV27 with TRBJ1-2; D may be TRBD1 (6 bases). V was cut by 5 bases and J by 2 bases, with 9 bases left in between. The CDR3 consists of 13 residues. The germline CDR1 and CDR2 sequences are MNHEY and SMNVEV (reference sequence). The CDR3 DNA reads as TGTGCCAGCAGTCCACAGGGAAACTATGGCTACACCTTC. Residues: CASSPQGNYGYTF.

The chain is built from TRBV7-2 and TRBJ2-7, with 7 bases matching TRBD2. Looked up from germline, CDR1 is SGHTA and CDR2 is FQGNSA. The CDR3 loop spans 15 amino acids. J was trimmed by 4 bases and V by 2 bases; bases with no gene match: 8. The CDR3 reads CASSLRRGSLYEQYF. In nucleotides, the CDR3 is TGTGCCAGCAGCTTACGGCGCGGGAGTCTTTACGAGCAGTACTTC.

V and J are TRBV5-1 and TRBJ2-5; D remains unclear. Trimming shortened V by 2 bases and J by 14 bases, and 13 bases separated the two germline ends. Germline CDR1 and CDR2: SGHRS and YFSETQ. This CDR3 has 11 amino acids. CDR3 region: CASSFERLLYF. The CDR3 coding sequence is TGCGCCAGCAGCTTCGAGCGACTGCTTTACTTC.